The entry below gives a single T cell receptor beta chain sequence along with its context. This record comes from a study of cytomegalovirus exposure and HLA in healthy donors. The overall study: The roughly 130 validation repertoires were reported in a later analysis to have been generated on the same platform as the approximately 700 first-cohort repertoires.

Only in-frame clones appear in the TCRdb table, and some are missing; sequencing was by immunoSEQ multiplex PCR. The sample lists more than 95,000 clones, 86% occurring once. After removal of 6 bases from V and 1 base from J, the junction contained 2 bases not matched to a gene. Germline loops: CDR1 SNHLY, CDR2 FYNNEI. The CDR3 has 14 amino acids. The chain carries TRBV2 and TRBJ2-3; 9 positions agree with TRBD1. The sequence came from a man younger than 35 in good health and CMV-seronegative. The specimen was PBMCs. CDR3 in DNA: TGTGCCAGCAGCGGGGACAGGGGCACAGATACGCAGTATTTT. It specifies CASSGDRGTDTQYF.